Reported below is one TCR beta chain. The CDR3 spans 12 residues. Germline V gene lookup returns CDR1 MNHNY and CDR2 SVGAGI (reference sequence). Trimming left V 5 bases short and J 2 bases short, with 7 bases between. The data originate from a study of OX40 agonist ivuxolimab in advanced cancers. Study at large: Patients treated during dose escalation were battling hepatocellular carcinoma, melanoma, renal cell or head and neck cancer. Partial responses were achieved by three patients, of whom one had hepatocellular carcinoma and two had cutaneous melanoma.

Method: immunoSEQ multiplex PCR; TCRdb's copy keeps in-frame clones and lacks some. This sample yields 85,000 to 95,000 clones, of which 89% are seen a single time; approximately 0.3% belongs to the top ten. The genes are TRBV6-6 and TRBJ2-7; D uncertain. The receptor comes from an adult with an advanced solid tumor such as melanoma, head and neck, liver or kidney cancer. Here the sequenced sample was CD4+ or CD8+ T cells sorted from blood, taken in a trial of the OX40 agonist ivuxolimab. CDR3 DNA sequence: TGTGCCAGCAGTCGGGCCCCCTACGAGCAGTACTTC. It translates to CASSRAPYEQYF.